These 31 T cell receptor beta chains share one sample of origin, sequenced in a study of CD8 T cells in ankylosing spondylitis. TCRdb processed the 5' RACE reads anew with MiXCR; each CDR3 protein has one entry. The sample includes approximately 200,000 distinct CDR3 sequences, roughly 13% of them seen just once. Sequencing was carried out using blood, either unsorted or a sorted T cell fraction (not recorded which). Source of these receptors: a female donor with ankylosing spondylitis or in good health (not recorded which).

As for this clonotype: A much larger clone lies one base from this, so it may be a read error. The rearrangement links TRBV12-3 or TRBV12-4 to TRBJ2-4, with D possibly TRBD1 on 6 matching bases. CDR3 length: 13 amino acids. The ends were cut back, 3 bases at V and 9 bases at J, with 12 bases in the middle. The CDR3 DNA follows: TGTGCCAGCAGTTTTGGGGACACGGCCATTCAGTACTTC. Translation: CASSFGDTAIQYF.

This clonotype appeared many times. The chain carries TRBV10-3 and TRBJ2-1, with D maybe TRBD2 (5 bases). V was trimmed by 6 bases and J by 6 bases, leaving 12 bases between them. CDR3 length: 13 residues. Germline lookup yields CDR1 ENHRY and CDR2 SYGVKD. CDR3 residues: CAIRGRAGNEQFF. The CDR3 coding sequence is TGTGCCATCAGAGGACGGGCGGGCAATGAGCAGTTCTTC.

The table lists this clonotype with a few counts. The chain couples TRBV2 to TRBJ2-7; the match to TRBD2 covers 14 bases. This CDR3 is 13 amino acids long. Germline V gene data show CDR1 as SNHLY and CDR2 as FYNNEI. The trim removed 9 bases at V and 5 bases at J, leaving 3 bases unmatched. CDR3 region: CASGTSGSNEQYF. The CDR3 DNA is TGTGCCAGTGGGACTAGCGGGAGTAACGAGCAGTACTTC.

In its sample, this clonotype was seen many times. The V and J genes are TRBV28 and TRBJ2-3, with D perhaps matching TRBD1 (5 bases). V shed 3 bases and J shed 0 bases, with 10 bases lying between them. The CDR3 loop spans 15 amino acids. Germline assignment: CDR1 MDHEN and CDR2 SYDVKM. The CDR3 sequence is CASSLDKPSTDTQYF. CDR3 bases: TGTGCCAGCAGTTTGGACAAACCTAGCACAGATACGCAGTATTTT. Using reference TRBV28 and TRBJ2-3 for the parts outside the CDR3, the full variable domain is DVKVTQSSRYLVKRTGEKVFLECVQDMDHENMFWYRQDPGLGLRLIYFSYDVKMKEKGDIPEGYSVSREKKERFSLILESASTNQTSMYLCASSLDKPSTDTQYFGPGTRLTVL.

The table lists this clonotype with a few counts. V gene TRBV7-3 combines with J gene TRBJ2-3; a possible D gene is TRBD2 (6 bases). V lost 2 bases to trimming and J lost 7 bases, with 10 bases between them. Germline V gene data show CDR1 as SGHTA and CDR2 as FQGTGA. The CDR3 is 13 amino acids. The CDR3 nucleotides read TGTGCCAGCAGCTTAGGAGGGCTCAATACGCAGTATTTT. This encodes CASSLGGLNTQYF.

This clonotype was detected many times. The chain has TRBV12-3 or TRBV12-4 and TRBJ2-2; perhaps TRBD2 as D (5 bases). The CDR3 is made up of 13 amino acids. V was clipped by 6 bases and J by 7 bases, with 12 bases between them. The chain's CDR3 is CASRNSAGGELFF. The CDR3 DNA follows: TGTGCCAGCAGAAACTCCGCGGGCGGGGAGCTGTTTTTT.

This clonotype was seen at least ten times. The V call is TRBV28, the J call TRBJ1-2; the D gene is possibly TRBD1 (5 bases). Trimming removed 10 bases from V and 2 bases from J, with 11 bases in between. The CDR3 has 12 amino acids. The germline V gene encodes CDR1 MDHEN and CDR2 SYDVKM. CDR3 nucleotides: TGTGCCACCCTACAGGCGAACTATGGCTACACCTTC. Translating gives CATLQANYGYTF.

The chain carries TRBV4-3 and TRBJ2-1; 9 bases map to TRBD2. Germline trimming cut 0 bases from V and 12 bases from J; bases unmatched to any gene: 12. Per germline, CDR1 LGHNA and CDR2 YSLEER. CDR3 length: 16 residues. CDR3 loop: CASSQDLPVTSGSQFF. The CDR3 region has the DNA TGCGCCAGCAGCCAAGACCTCCCAGTAACTAGCGGGTCGCAGTTCTTC.

This clonotype was picked up many times. The V and J genes are TRBV6-1 and TRBJ2-3; 11 bases are a match to TRBD2. Trimming at V came to 6 bases and at J to 2 bases, leaving 4 bases not matched to a gene. Germline V gene sequence: CDR1 MNHNS, CDR2 SASEGT. The CDR3 loop spans 15 amino acids. Here the CDR3 DNA reads TGTGCCAGCAGACCTAGCGGGAGGTACACAGATACGCAGTATTTT. It specifies CASRPSGRYTDTQYF.

A word on this clonotype: A clone one base away is much larger, so this may be a read error. This chain uses TRBV12-3 or TRBV12-4 with TRBJ2-7; D is unclear. This CDR3 has 12 amino acids. The CDR3 sequence: CVSSFGFGEQYF. CDR3 DNA sequence: TGTGTCAGCAGTTTCGGATTTGGCGAGCAGTACTTC.

This clonotype was detected ten times or more. This chain uses TRBV21-1 with TRBJ2-3; the D call TRBD2 from the table was never checked on the DNA. TRBV21-1 is annotated as a pseudogene. The CDR3 sequence is 16 residues long. Here the CDR3 DNA reads TGTGCCAGCAGCAAAGTCAGTGTTAGTCCCGACCGGACGCAGTATTTT. It specifies CASSKVSVSPDRTQYF.

In its sample, this clonotype was seen many times. The rearrangement links TRBV7-2 to TRBJ2-2; 11 bases are shared with TRBD1. After removal of 5 bases from V and 7 bases from J, the junction contained 12 bases not matched to a gene. The CDR3 runs to 17 residues. Looked up from germline, CDR1 is SGHTA and CDR2 is FQGNSA. This CDR3 is CASSRGDRGRSSGELFF. Here the CDR3 DNA reads TGTGCCAGCAGCCGCGGGGACAGGGGGAGAAGCAGCGGGGAGCTGTTTTTT.

This clonotype was recorded at least ten times. The J gene is TRBJ2-2, the V gene TRBV7-2, with 8 bases identical to TRBD2. In germline, CDR1 is SGHTA, CDR2 FQGNSA. V was pared by 3 bases and J by 0 bases, with 0 bases of the junction left unmatched. The CDR3 is 15 residues long. In DNA form, the CDR3 reads TGTGCCAGCAGCTTGCGGGGGGCGAACACCGGGGAGCTGTTTTTT. It is translated as CASSLRGANTGELFF.

This clonotype was counted ten times or more. This sequence joins TRBV7-2 and TRBJ1-6; D gene uncertain. Deletions cut 1 base from V and 9 bases from J, with 7 bases between. The CDR3 consists of 13 residues. Germline CDR1 reads SGHTA; CDR2 reads FQGNSA. The CDR3 DNA follows: TGTGCCAGCAGCTTAGTTTTCAGTTCACCCCTCCACTTT. Encoded protein: CASSLVFSSPLHF. The complete variable domain, with remaining parts taken from reference TRBV7-2 and TRBJ1-6, reads GAGVSQSPSNKVTEKGKDVELRCDPISGHTALYWYRQSLGQGLEFLIYFQGNSAPDKSGLPSDRFSAERTGGSVSTLTIQRTQQEDSAVYLCASSLVFSSPLHFGNGTRLTVT.

A few counts support this clonotype. The chain uses TRBV5-1 and TRBJ2-1; 9 nucleotides agree with TRBD2. From germline, CDR1 is SGHRS and CDR2 YFSETQ. CDR3 size: 14 residues. Germline trimming cut 0 bases from V and 8 bases from J; bases unmatched to any gene: 3. In nucleotides, the CDR3 is TGCGCCAGCAGCTTGGCCGGCGGGAGGGATGAGCAGTTCTTC. Its translation: CASSLAGGRDEQFF.

This clonotype was seen repeatedly, ten times or more. In DNA, the CDR3 is TGCAGTGCTAGAGGTGGCTGGCATTCGAATGAGCAGTTCTTC. Protein sequence: CSARGGWHSNEQFF. The chain recombines TRBV20-1 with TRBJ2-1; D is uncertain. The CDR3 runs 14 residues. The V end lost 1 base, the J end lost 7 bases, and 14 bases lay between the germline ends. CDR1 and CDR2 (germline): DFQATT, SNEGSKA (reference sequence).

The rearrangement links TRBV14 to TRBJ1-4; TRBD1 is a possible D gene (5 bases). CDR3 size: 17 residues. V was clipped by 2 bases and J by 0 bases, with 13 bases between them. Per germline, CDR1 SGHDN and CDR2 FVKESK. This CDR3 is CASSQRRGRATNEKLFF. The DNA for the CDR3 is TGTGCCAGCAGCCAACGAAGGGGTCGGGCAACTAATGAAAAACTGTTTTTT.

Comments on this clonotype: It may be a read error: a sequence one base away is much more abundant. This chain joins TRBV12-3 or TRBV12-4 and TRBJ1-2; D is uncertain. There are 12 residues in the CDR3. CDR3 sequence (DNA): TGTGCCAGCAGTTTACGTAACTATGGCTCCACCTTC. Its translation is CASSLRNYGSTF.

This clonotype has a count of ten or more. This chain uses TRBV5-1 with TRBJ2-5, with TRBD1 identical over 7 bases. This CDR3 comprises 15 residues. The junction had 10 bases not matched to a gene; V was cut back by 6 bases and J by 2 bases. The germline V gene has CDR1 SGHRS and CDR2 YFSETQ. In DNA form, the CDR3 reads TGCGCCAGCAATTTAAGGGGACAGCAACAAGAGACCCAGTACTTC. As protein: CASNLRGQQQETQYF.

This clonotype was found many times. The V call is TRBV10-2, the J call TRBJ1-1; D is possibly TRBD1 (6 bases). CDR1 and CDR2 (germline): WSHSY, SAAADI. This CDR3 is 15 amino acids long. V was clipped by 2 bases and J by 0 bases, with 10 bases between them. The CDR3, as DNA: TGCGCCAGCAGTGAGGGACAGATAATGAACACTGAAGCTTTCTTT. It is translated as CASSEGQIMNTEAFF.

This clonotype has at least ten counts. CDR3 sequence reads: CASSDSNSEVHEQFF. In DNA form, the CDR3 reads TGTGCCAGCAGTGACTCTAATAGTGAGGTCCATGAGCAGTTCTTC. The chain joins TRBV6-4 to TRBJ2-1; D uncertain. The CDR3 runs 15 residues. The V end lost 0 bases, the J end lost 8 bases, and 14 bases lay between the germline ends. In germline, CDR1 is MRHNA, CDR2 SNTAGT.

Ten or more counts support this clonotype. The chain recombines TRBV12-3 or TRBV12-4 with TRBJ2-2; 7 bases match TRBD2. The CDR3 sequence is 14 residues long. CDR3 DNA: TGTGTGTCCCGACTAGCAGAAAACACCGGGGAGCTGTTTTTT. Residues: CVSRLAENTGELFF.

V and J are TRBV11-2 and TRBJ2-3, with 12 bases identical to TRBD2. The germline V gene encodes CDR1 SGHAT and CDR2 FQNNGV. This CDR3 region has 20 residues. Unmatched junction bases numbered 19, after V lost 5 bases and J lost 4 bases. CDR3 region: CASSPPLGLAGGGNPDTQYF. The CDR3 bases are TGTGCCAGCAGCCCACCCTTGGGGCTAGCGGGAGGGGGGAATCCAGATACGCAGTATTTT.

This clonotype was detected a few times. This rearrangement joins TRBV7-2 to TRBJ2-2; D gene ambiguous. Germline CDR1 is SGHTA and CDR2 is FQGNSA. This CDR3 spans 14 amino acids. The V end was cut by 5 bases, the J end by 4 bases, with 11 bases between. CDR3 nucleotide sequence: TGTGCCAGCAGCCCGACGGCCGGCACCGGGGAGCTGTTTTTT. Translated, it gives CASSPTAGTGELFF.

This clonotype has ten or more counts. The chain links TRBV27 to TRBJ1-4; D unclear. V lost 4 bases and J 8 bases, leaving 11 bases between the germline ends. Germline lookup yields CDR1 MNHEY and CDR2 SMNVEV (reference sequence). CDR3 length: 13 residues. As DNA, the CDR3 is TGTGCCAGCAGTTCCTTGCTTCGGGAAAAACTGTTTTTT. It codes for CASSSLLREKLFF.

J is TRBJ2-5 and V is TRBV24-1; tentative D call: TRBD2 (5 bases). This CDR3 comprises 13 residues. Germline V gene lookup returns CDR1 KGHDR and CDR2 SFDVKD. V gave up 4 bases and J gave up 5 bases, with 10 bases separating them. The CDR3 sequence: CATSDGVWETQYF. The CDR3 nucleotides read TGTGCCACCAGTGACGGGGTTTGGGAGACCCAGTACTTC.

This clonotype was seen ten or more times. This chain joins TRBV20-1 and TRBJ2-1; no firm D call. The CDR3 is 15 residues long. V lost 1 base and J 0 bases, leaving 10 bases between the germline ends. Germline CDR1 reads DFQATT; CDR2 reads SNEGSKA (reference sequence). In DNA, the CDR3 is TGCAGTGCTAGAGGGTCGGCTAGCTCCTACAATGAGCAGTTCTTC. It codes for CSARGSASSYNEQFF.

Comment on this clonotype: A much larger clone differs from this one at a single base, so this may be a read error. The V gene is TRBV2, the J gene TRBJ2-3; D perhaps matches TRBD2 (5 bases). The CDR3 covers 13 residues. Looked up from germline, CDR1 is SNHLY and CDR2 is FYNNEI. Between the trimmed V and J ends, which lost 7 bases and 7 bases, there was a span of 15 bases. The CDR3 protein is CASTSPGKNTQYF. The CDR3 DNA sequence: TGTGCCAGCACTTCGCCGGGGAAAAATACGCAGTATTTT.

This clonotype appeared many times. The CDR3 is CASSLGQVSGELFF. In nucleotides, the CDR3 is TGTGCCAGTAGTCTCGGACAGGTATCCGGGGAGCTGTTTTTT. The gene calls are TRBV19 and TRBJ2-2; 7 bases line up with TRBD1. Per germline, CDR1 LNHDA and CDR2 SQIVND (reference sequence). Trimming cost V 5 bases and J 6 bases; bases outside gene matches: 6. The CDR3 is 14 amino acids.

This clonotype has ten or more counts. The rearrangement links TRBV5-1 to TRBJ2-1, with unresolved D. Per germline, CDR1 SGHRS and CDR2 YFSETQ. The CDR3 contains 15 residues. V was cut by 0 bases and J by 8 bases, with 15 bases left in between. CDR3 protein: CASSLVTARIYEQFF. CDR3 sequence (DNA): TGCGCCAGCAGCTTGGTTACAGCGAGGATCTATGAGCAGTTCTTC.

Concerning this clonotype: A much larger clone lies one base from this, so it may be a read error. As DNA, the CDR3 is TGTTCCAGCACCATGACGGGGAGTGGAGATACGCAGTATTTT. It encodes CSSTMTGSGDTQYF. The rearrangement joins TRBV6-2 or TRBV6-3 to TRBJ2-3, with D perhaps matching TRBD2 (5 bases). Germline CDR1 and CDR2: MNHEY and SVGEGT. The CDR3 is 14 amino acids.